These 29 T cell receptor beta chains originate from one sample sequenced in a study of cytotoxic CD8 clonotypes in ibrutinib-treated CLL. Profiled with immunoSEQ multiplex PCR; TCRdb holds only in-frame clones, not every one. The sample yields under 150,000 clones, 80% to 90% seen once. Source: PBMCs, taken after 24 months of ibrutinib treatment. All receptors come from a human donor with chronic lymphocytic leukemia.

This sequence joins TRBV6-6 and TRBJ2-1, with 8 bases matching TRBD2. The germline V gene has CDR1 MNHNY and CDR2 SVGAGI (reference sequence). The CDR3 contains 14 residues. Germline trimming cut 6 bases from V and 0 bases from J; bases unmatched to any gene: 1. In DNA form, the CDR3 reads TGTGCCAGCAGCGGGGGGGCCTCCTACAATGAGCAGTTCTTC. Residues: CASSGGASYNEQFF.

The chain has TRBV2 and TRBJ1-2, with 7 nucleotides matching TRBD1. Germline V gene data show CDR1 as SNHLY and CDR2 as FYNNEI. The CDR3 is made up of 15 amino acids. After removal of 0 bases from V and 4 bases from J, the junction contained 5 bases not matched to a gene. The CDR3 protein is CASSEALRGLYGYTF. The CDR3 nucleotides are TGTGCCAGCAGTGAAGCGCTTAGGGGGCTCTATGGCTACACCTTC.

This rearrangement joins TRBV6-6 to TRBJ2-3, with 9 bases matching TRBD2. CDR1 and CDR2 (germline): MNHNY, SVGAGI (reference sequence). CDR3 length: 13 amino acids. This CDR3 is CASGGTYTDTQYF. The CDR3 DNA is TGTGCGAGCGGGGGGACCTACACAGATACGCAGTATTTT.

The rearrangement links TRBV6-5 to TRBJ1-1; maybe TRBD1 (6 bases). This CDR3 region has 15 residues. Trimming stripped 5 bases from V and 4 bases from J, with 17 bases between. Per germline, CDR1 MNHEY and CDR2 SVGAGI. CDR3 DNA sequence: TGTGCCAGCAGTCTCGGGGGGGGCCTGAGCACTGAAGCTTTCTTT. This codes for CASSLGGGLSTEAFF.

The CDR3 nucleotides read TGTGCCTGGACCCCCCTTGGCCAGAATTCCTACAATGAGCAGTTCTTC. Translation: CAWTPLGQNSYNEQFF. V is TRBV30 and J is TRBJ2-1; D remains ambiguous. The CDR3 spans 16 residues. Trimming cost V 4 bases and J 1 base, with 17 bases left between them. In germline, CDR1 is GTSNPN, CDR2 SVGIG (reference sequence).

This chain links TRBV5-4 with TRBJ1-2, with 9 bases matching TRBD1. This CDR3 region has 15 residues. V trimming: 4 bases; J trimming: 7 bases; junction bases outside the gene matches: 11. Germline V CDR1 and CDR2: SGHNT, YYREEE (reference sequence). The CDR3 reads CASSGRDRVMGGYTF. In nucleotides, the CDR3 is TGTGCCAGCAGCGGCCGGGACAGGGTCATGGGTGGCTACACCTTC.

Notes on this clone: Distinct nucleotide sequences in the sample also encode this CDR3. The chain is built from TRBV11-2 and TRBJ1-1, with D perhaps TRBD1 (5 bases). From germline, CDR1 is SGHAT and CDR2 FQNNGV. This CDR3 has 13 amino acids. V was shortened by 3 bases and J by 2 bases, with 7 bases between the two germline ends. CDR3 DNA sequence: TGTGCCAGCAGCTTCGGGGGTAACACTGAAGCTTTCTTT. Its protein product is CASSFGGNTEAFF.

The rearrangement uses TRBV7-2 and TRBJ1-1; D unresolved. Trimming left V 9 bases short and J 1 base short, with 15 bases between. This CDR3 is 14 amino acids long. The germline CDR1 and CDR2 sequences are SGHTA and FQGNSA. This CDR3 reads CASSEQIENTEAFF. The CDR3 bases are TGTGCCAGTAGTGAACAGATAGAGAACACTGAAGCTTTCTTT.

The gene calls are TRBV30 and TRBJ2-5, with D hard to call. V was trimmed by 0 bases and J by 2 bases, leaving 4 bases between them. This CDR3 has 12 amino acids. Looked up from germline, CDR1 is GTSNPN and CDR2 is SVGIG (reference sequence). CDR3: CAWSVRQETQYF. Written as DNA, the CDR3 is TGTGCCTGGAGTGTACGGCAAGAGACCCAGTACTTC. The full variable domain, with the rest looked up from reference TRBV30 and TRBJ2-5, is SQTIHQWPATLVQPVGSPLSLECTVEGTSNPNLYWYRQAAGRGLQLLFYSVGIGQISSEVPQNLSASRPQDRQFILSSKKLLLSDSGFYLCAWSVRQETQYFGPGTRLLVL.

V usage is TRBV18 and J usage is TRBJ1-1; D is unclear. CDR1 is KGHSH and CDR2 is LQKENI in the germline V gene. The V and J ends lost 6 bases and 7 bases respectively, with 15 bases between them. The CDR3 contains 13 residues. CDR3 loop: CASSSGPDGEAFF. Written as DNA, the CDR3 is TGTGCCAGCTCCTCCGGCCCAGACGGTGAAGCTTTCTTT.

The CDR3 is CASSRGQGAPGYGYTF. CDR3 nucleotide sequence: TGTGCCAGCAGCCGTGGACAGGGGGCGCCTGGCTATGGCTACACCTTC. V and J are TRBV7-9 and TRBJ1-2, with 11 bases that match TRBD1. Germline CDR1 SEHNR, CDR2 FQNEAQ (reference sequence). V shed 5 bases and J 4 bases; nucleotides not matched to a gene: 9. This CDR3 is built from 16 residues.

V is TRBV5-1 and J is TRBJ2-1; D is undetermined. Trimming cost V 0 bases and J 0 bases, with 10 bases left between them. Germline assignment: CDR1 SGHRS and CDR2 YFSETQ. The CDR3 is 16 residues long. The CDR3 is CASSLDSRSSYNEQFF. The CDR3 nucleotides are TGCGCCAGCAGCTTGGACAGCCGGTCCTCCTACAATGAGCAGTTCTTC.

This chain uses TRBV30 with TRBJ1-6; TRBD1 is a possible D gene (6 bases). The germline V and J ends were trimmed by 3 bases and 0 bases, with 18 bases remaining between them. The germline V gene has CDR1 GTSNPN and CDR2 SVGIG (reference sequence). The length of the CDR3 is 18 residues. CDR3 sequence (DNA): TGTGCCTGGAGCGCGGAAACAGGACAGATCTCCTATAATTCACCCCTCCACTTT. The encoded protein is CAWSAETGQISYNSPLHF.

The chain employs TRBV5-4 and TRBJ2-7; TRBD1 matches 10 bases. The CDR3 runs to 14 residues. CDR1 SGHNT and CDR2 YYREEE come from the germline V gene (reference sequence). With V trimmed by 5 bases and J by 4 bases, 6 bases remained unmatched. For the CDR3, the DNA is TGTGCCAGCAGGTCCGGGACAGGGGATTACGAGCAGTACTTC. This gives the protein CASRSGTGDYEQYF.

The rearrangement uses TRBV2 and TRBJ1-5, with 9 bases lining up with TRBD1. This CDR3 has 15 residues. CDR1 is SNHLY and CDR2 is FYNNEI in the germline V gene. Trimming at V came to 6 bases and at J to 2 bases, leaving 5 bases not matched to a gene. The CDR3: CASRGTGWGNQPQHF. CDR3 nucleotides: TGTGCCAGCAGAGGGACAGGGTGGGGCAATCAGCCCCAGCATTTT.

This chain connects TRBV5-1 to TRBJ1-4, with a tentative D call TRBD1 (6 bases). This CDR3 contains 14 residues. The V gene lost 1 base and the J gene lost 8 bases, with 12 bases spanning the gap. Germline CDR1 is SGHRS and CDR2 is YFSETQ. This CDR3 reads CASSLSGDGEKLFF. The CDR3 bases are TGCGCCAGCAGCTTGTCAGGGGATGGGGAAAAACTGTTTTTT.

The chain recombines TRBV5-6 with TRBJ1-4, with D hard to call. Trimming pared 2 bases from V and 4 bases from J, leaving 9 bases between. Germline V gene lookup returns CDR1 SGHDT and CDR2 YYEEEE. The CDR3 has 14 amino acids. The chain's CDR3 is CASSFRQINEKLFF. The CDR3 DNA sequence: TGTGCCAGCAGCTTTAGGCAGATTAATGAAAAACTGTTTTTT.

The gene calls are TRBV28 and TRBJ1-1; a possible D gene is TRBD1 (6 bases). Trimming shortened V by 1 base and J by 10 bases, and 10 bases separated the two germline ends. Germline CDR1 and CDR2: MDHEN and SYDVKM. This CDR3 is 12 amino acids long. The chain's CDR3 is CASSLFRGTAFF. The DNA for the CDR3 is TGTGCCAGCAGTTTATTCAGGGGAACAGCTTTCTTT.

To note about this clone: This CDR3 is also generated by other DNA sequences in the sample. V gene TRBV27 combines with J gene TRBJ2-7; D is unclear. CDR1 MNHEY and CDR2 SMNVEV come from the germline V gene (reference sequence). The V end was cut by 2 bases, the J end by 3 bases, with 2 bases between. The CDR3 is 11 residues long. The CDR3 DNA reads TGTGCCAGCAGTTTAGGCTACGAGCAGTACTTC. It specifies CASSLGYEQYF.

The chain recombines TRBV29-1 with TRBJ2-5; 11 bases fit TRBD2. Trimming removed 1 base from V and 5 bases from J; junction bases left unmatched: 12. Per the germline V gene, CDR1 is SQVTM and CDR2 is ANQGSEA. The CDR3 runs 17 residues. The CDR3 DNA follows: TGCAGCGTTGAAGGGGAAATTAGCGGGGGGGCCGTGGAGACCCAGTACTTC. This gives the protein CSVEGEISGGAVETQYF.

The V and J genes are TRBV19 and TRBJ2-1, with D tentatively TRBD2 (6 bases). Germline V gene data show CDR1 as LNHDA and CDR2 as SQIVND (reference sequence). This CDR3 is built from 13 residues. Trimming left V 5 bases short and J 7 bases short, with 12 bases between. CDR3 in amino acids: CASSSGTVNEQFF. For the CDR3, the DNA is TGTGCCAGTAGTTCTGGGACTGTAAATGAGCAGTTCTTC.

This clone was detected only once. The chain recombines TRBV7-2 with TRBJ2-1, with D unresolved. CDR3 size: 13 residues. The germline V gene has CDR1 SGHTA and CDR2 FQGNSA. Trimming took 8 bases from V and 5 from J, leaving 13 bases between them. CDR3 amino acids: CASLTGRDNEQFF. CDR3 coding DNA: TGTGCCAGCCTAACTGGACGCGACAATGAGCAGTTCTTC.

This clone came up a few times. The J gene is TRBJ1-6, the V gene TRBV7-2, with D possibly being TRBD1 (5 bases). The CDR3 totals 15 residues. From germline, CDR1 is SGHTA and CDR2 FQGNSA. V was pared by 5 bases and J by 7 bases, with 15 bases between. The CDR3, as DNA: TGTGCCAGCAGCCCTCTGATCGGGGGAAATTCACCCCTCCACTTT. Translating it yields CASSPLIGGNSPLHF.

The chain has TRBV6-5 and TRBJ1-6; perhaps TRBD1 as D (5 bases). Germline V gene data show CDR1 as MNHEY and CDR2 as SVGAGI. V lost 6 bases to trimming and J lost 8 bases, with 14 bases between them. The CDR3 loop spans 14 amino acids. CDR3 sequence: CASSRGTSDSPLHF. The CDR3 nucleotides read TGTGCCAGCAGCAGAGGGACGTCGGATTCACCCCTCCACTTT.

With respect to this clone: This CDR3 is also generated by other DNA sequences in the sample. The chain combines TRBV7-2 with TRBJ2-3; D gene ambiguous. Germline V gene sequence: CDR1 SGHTA, CDR2 FQGNSA. The CDR3 covers 15 residues. The V end was cut by 3 bases, the J end by 0 bases, with 10 bases between. In DNA form, the CDR3 reads TGTGCCAGCAGCTTGGCCGGGCGGAGCACAGATACGCAGTATTTT. It translates to CASSLAGRSTDTQYF.

The chain is built from TRBV25-1 and TRBJ1-2, with 8 bases lining up with TRBD1. The CDR3 consists of 16 residues. Per the germline V gene, CDR1 is MGHDK and CDR2 is SYGVNS. Germline trimming cut 4 bases from V and 4 bases from J; bases unmatched to any gene: 11. The CDR3 region has the DNA TGTGCCAGCAGTGTGGGCAGGGGGCGCCATATCTATGGCTACACCTTC. Translation gives CASSVGRGRHIYGYTF.

This chain uses TRBV4-2 with TRBJ2-5; 7 nucleotides line up with TRBD2. The ends lost 5 bases at V and 5 bases at J; junction bases unmatched: 14. CDR3 length: 16 amino acids. Germline values: CDR1 LGHNA, CDR2 YNFKEQ. CDR3 in amino acids: CASSEQIGLVGETQYF. The CDR3 DNA sequence: TGTGCCAGCAGCGAACAAATTGGACTAGTGGGGGAGACCCAGTACTTC.

This clone was counted only a few times. The rearrangement links TRBV6-6 to TRBJ2-1; D not resolved. Germline loops: CDR1 MNHNY, CDR2 SVGAGI (reference sequence). V was pared by 1 base and J by 4 bases, with 2 bases between. This CDR3 has 12 residues. In nucleotides, the CDR3 is TGTGCCAGCAGTTACTGGTACAATGAGCAGTTCTTC. Protein: CASSYWYNEQFF.

The J gene is TRBJ2-5, the V gene TRBV5-1; no clear D. The germline V gene encodes CDR1 SGHRS and CDR2 YFSETQ. V was pared by 1 base and J by 4 bases, with 14 bases between. CDR3 length: 15 amino acids. In nucleotides, the CDR3 is TGCGCCAGCAGCTTGAACAGTTTGATCCCAGAGACCCAGTACTTC. It codes for CASSLNSLIPETQYF.